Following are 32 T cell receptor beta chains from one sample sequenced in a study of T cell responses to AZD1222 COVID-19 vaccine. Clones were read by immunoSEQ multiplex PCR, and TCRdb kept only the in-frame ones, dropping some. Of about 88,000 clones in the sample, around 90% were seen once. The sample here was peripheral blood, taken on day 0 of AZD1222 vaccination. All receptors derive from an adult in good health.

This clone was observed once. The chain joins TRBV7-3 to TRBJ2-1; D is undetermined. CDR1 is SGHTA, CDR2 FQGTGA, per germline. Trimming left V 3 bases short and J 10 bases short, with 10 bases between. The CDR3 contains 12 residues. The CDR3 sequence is CASSFSSVEQFF. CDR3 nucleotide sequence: TGTGCCAGCAGCTTCTCGAGTGTCGAGCAGTTCTTC.

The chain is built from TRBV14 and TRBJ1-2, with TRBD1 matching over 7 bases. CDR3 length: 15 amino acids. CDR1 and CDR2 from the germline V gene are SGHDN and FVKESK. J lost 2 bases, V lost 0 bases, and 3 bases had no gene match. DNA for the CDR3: TGTGCCAGCAGCCAAGACGACAGGGTGAACTATGGCTACACCTTC. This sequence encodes CASSQDDRVNYGYTF. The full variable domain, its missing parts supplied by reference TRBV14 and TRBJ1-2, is EAGVTQFPSHSVIEKGQTVTLRCDPISGHDNLYWYRRVMGKEIKFLLHFVKESKQDESGMPNNRFLAERTGGTYSTLKVQPAELEDSGVYFCASSQDDRVNYGYTFGSGTRLTVV.

The CDR3 nucleotides are TGTGCCAGCAGTTTAGGGACAGGGGATGCCGGGGAGCTGTTTTTT. Translating it yields CASSLGTGDAGELFF. The chain has TRBV28 and TRBJ2-2; 10 bases are a match to TRBD1. The junction had 3 bases not matched to a gene; V was cut back by 2 bases and J by 6 bases. The germline gives CDR1 MDHEN, CDR2 SYDVKM. The CDR3 totals 15 residues.

This CDR3 is CASRGGSGTMNTEAFF. In nucleotides, the CDR3 is TGTGCCAGCAGGGGGGGATCCGGCACCATGAACACTGAAGCTTTCTTT. The rearrangement links TRBV7-9 to TRBJ1-1; TRBD1 is a possible D gene (5 bases). Germline V lookup: CDR1 SEHNR, CDR2 FQNEAQ (reference sequence). The CDR3 totals 16 residues. Trimming stripped 6 bases from V and 0 bases from J, with 17 bases between.

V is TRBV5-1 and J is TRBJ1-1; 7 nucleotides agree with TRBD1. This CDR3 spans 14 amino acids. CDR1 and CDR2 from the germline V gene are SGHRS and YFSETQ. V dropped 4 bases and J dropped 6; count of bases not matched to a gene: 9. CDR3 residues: CASSRTGEEAEAFF. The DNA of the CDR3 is TGCGCCAGCAGCCGGACAGGCGAGGAGGCTGAAGCTTTCTTT.

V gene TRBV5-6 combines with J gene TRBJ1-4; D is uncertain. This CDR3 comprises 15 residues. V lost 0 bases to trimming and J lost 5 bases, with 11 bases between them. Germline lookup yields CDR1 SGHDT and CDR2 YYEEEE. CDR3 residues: CASSLVRTENEKLFF. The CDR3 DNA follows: TGTGCCAGCAGCTTGGTCCGGACGGAGAATGAAAAACTGTTTTTT. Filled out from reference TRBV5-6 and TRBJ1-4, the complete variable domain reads DAGVTQSPTHLIKTRGQQVTLRCSPKSGHDTVSWYQQALGQGPQFIFQYYEEEERQRGNFPDRFSGHQFPNYSSELNVNALLLGDSALYLCASSLVRTENEKLFFGSGTQLSVL.

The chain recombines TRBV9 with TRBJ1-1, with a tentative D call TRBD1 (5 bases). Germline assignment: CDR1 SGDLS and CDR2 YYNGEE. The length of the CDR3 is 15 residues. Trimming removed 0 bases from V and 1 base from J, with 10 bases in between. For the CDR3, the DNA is TGTGCCAGCAGCGTAGCGTGGGGGTCGAACACTGAAGCTTTCTTT. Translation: CASSVAWGSNTEAFF.

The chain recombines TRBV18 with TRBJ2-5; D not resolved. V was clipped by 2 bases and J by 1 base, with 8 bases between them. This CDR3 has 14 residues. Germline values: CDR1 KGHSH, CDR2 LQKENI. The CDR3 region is CASSPWSIQETQYF. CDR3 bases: TGTGCCAGCTCACCATGGTCGATCCAAGAGACCCAGTACTTC.

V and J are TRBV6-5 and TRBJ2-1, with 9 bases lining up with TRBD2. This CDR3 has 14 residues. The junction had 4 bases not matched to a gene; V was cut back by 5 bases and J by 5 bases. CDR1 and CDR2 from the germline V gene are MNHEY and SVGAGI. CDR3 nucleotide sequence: TGTGCCAGCAGTCTAGCGGGATTACACAATGAGCAGTTCTTC. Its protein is CASSLAGLHNEQFF.

CDR3 bases: TGTGCCAGCAGTTTAGGGTCCACTGAAGCTTTCTTT. Its protein product is CASSLGSTEAFF. The chain is built from TRBV12-3 or TRBV12-4 and TRBJ1-1; D gene uncertain. The length of the CDR3 is 12 residues. With 1 base removed from V and 4 bases from J, the gap between germline ends came to 4 bases.

The CDR3 region is CASSQDGAGTRWGYTF. DNA of the CDR3: TGTGCCAGCAGCCAAGATGGGGCTGGGACCCGGTGGGGCTACACCTTC. The rearrangement joins TRBV4-2 to TRBJ1-2, with D possibly TRBD1 on 5 matching bases. The CDR3 is 16 amino acids. Germline V gene lookup returns CDR1 LGHNA and CDR2 YNFKEQ. V lost 0 bases and J 8 bases, leaving 19 bases between the germline ends.

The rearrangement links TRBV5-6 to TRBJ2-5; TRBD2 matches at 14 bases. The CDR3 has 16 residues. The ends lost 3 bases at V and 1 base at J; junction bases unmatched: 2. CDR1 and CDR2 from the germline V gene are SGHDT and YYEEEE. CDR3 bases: TGTGCCAGCAGCTGGGGACTAGCGGGGGCCCAAGAGACCCAGTACTTC. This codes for CASSWGLAGAQETQYF.

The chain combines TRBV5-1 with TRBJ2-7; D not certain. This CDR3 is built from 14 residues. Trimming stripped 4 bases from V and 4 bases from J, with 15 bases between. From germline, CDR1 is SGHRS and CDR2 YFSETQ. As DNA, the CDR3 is TGCGCCAGCAGCACCCCGCCAGAAACTTACGAGCAGTACTTC. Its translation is CASSTPPETYEQYF.

Written as DNA, the CDR3 is TGTGCCAGCTCACCCGAGACTAGCGGGGCCCTAGATACGCAGTATTTT. Protein: CASSPETSGALDTQYF. The chain employs TRBV18 and TRBJ2-3, with TRBD2 matching 11 bases. The germline V gene has CDR1 KGHSH and CDR2 LQKENI. The CDR3 consists of 16 residues. Trimming at V came to 3 bases and at J to 5 bases, leaving 7 bases not matched to a gene.

The chain's CDR3 is CASSLLLQGEAFF. Here the CDR3 DNA reads TGTGCCAGCAGCCTACTCCTACAGGGGGAAGCTTTCTTT. The chain joins TRBV13 to TRBJ1-1, with TRBD1 identical over 7 bases. Germline V gene sequence: CDR1 PRHDT, CDR2 FYEKMQ (reference sequence). The CDR3 extends over 13 amino acids. The trim removed 5 bases at V and 8 bases at J, leaving 8 bases unmatched.

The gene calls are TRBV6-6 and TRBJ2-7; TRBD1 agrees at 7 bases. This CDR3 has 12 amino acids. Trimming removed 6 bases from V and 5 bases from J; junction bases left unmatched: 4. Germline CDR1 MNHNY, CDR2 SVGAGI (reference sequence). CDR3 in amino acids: CASRTGVHEQYF. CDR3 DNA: TGTGCCAGCAGAACAGGGGTCCACGAGCAGTACTTC.

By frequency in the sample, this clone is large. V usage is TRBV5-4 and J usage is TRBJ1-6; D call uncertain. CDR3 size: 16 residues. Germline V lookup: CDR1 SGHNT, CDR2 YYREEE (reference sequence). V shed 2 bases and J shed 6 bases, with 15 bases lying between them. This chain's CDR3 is CASSFSGDNPNSPLHF. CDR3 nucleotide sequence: TGTGCCAGCAGCTTTAGTGGCGATAATCCTAATTCACCCCTCCACTTT.

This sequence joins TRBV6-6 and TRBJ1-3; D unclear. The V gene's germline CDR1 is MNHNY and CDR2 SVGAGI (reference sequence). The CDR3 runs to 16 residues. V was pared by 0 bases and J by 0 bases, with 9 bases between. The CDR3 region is CASSYSEVYSGNTIYF. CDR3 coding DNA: TGTGCCAGCAGTTACTCGGAGGTCTACTCTGGAAACACCATATATTTT.

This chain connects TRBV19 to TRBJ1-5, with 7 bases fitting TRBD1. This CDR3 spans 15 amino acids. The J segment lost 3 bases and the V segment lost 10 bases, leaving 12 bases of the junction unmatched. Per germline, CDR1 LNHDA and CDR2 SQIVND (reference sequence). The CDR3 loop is CATLGQGVTNQPQHF. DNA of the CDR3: TGTGCCACTCTAGGGCAGGGGGTTACCAATCAGCCCCAGCATTTT.

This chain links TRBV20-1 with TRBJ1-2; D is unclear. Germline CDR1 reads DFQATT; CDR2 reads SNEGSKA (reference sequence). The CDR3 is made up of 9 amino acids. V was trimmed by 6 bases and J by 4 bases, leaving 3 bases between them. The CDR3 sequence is CSAGYGYTF. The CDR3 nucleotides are TGCAGTGCGGGCTATGGCTACACCTTC.

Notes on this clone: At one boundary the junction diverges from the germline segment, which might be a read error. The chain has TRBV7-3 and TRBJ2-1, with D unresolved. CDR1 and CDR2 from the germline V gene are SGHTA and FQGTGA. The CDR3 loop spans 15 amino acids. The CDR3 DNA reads TGTGCCAGCAGCTTAACACTAAAGGGCTACGATGAGCAGTTCTTC. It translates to CASSLTLKGYDEQFF.

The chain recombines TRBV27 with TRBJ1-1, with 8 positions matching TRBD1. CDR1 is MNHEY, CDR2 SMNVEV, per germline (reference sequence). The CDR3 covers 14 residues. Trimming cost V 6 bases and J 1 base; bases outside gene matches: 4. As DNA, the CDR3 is TGTGCCAGCAGGCAACAGGGGGAGAACACTGAAGCTTTCTTT. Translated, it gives CASRQQGENTEAFF.

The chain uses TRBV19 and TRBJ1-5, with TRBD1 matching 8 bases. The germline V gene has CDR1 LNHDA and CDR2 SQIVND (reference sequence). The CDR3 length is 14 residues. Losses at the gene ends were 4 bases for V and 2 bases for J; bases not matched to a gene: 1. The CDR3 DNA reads TGTGCCAGTAGTAGGGGACAGGGCAATCAGCCCCAGCATTTT. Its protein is CASSRGQGNQPQHF.

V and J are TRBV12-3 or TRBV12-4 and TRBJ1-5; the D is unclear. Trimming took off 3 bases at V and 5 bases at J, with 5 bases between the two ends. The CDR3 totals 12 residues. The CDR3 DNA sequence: TGTGCCAGCAGTTTCGGTGATCAGCCCCAGCATTTT. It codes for CASSFGDQPQHF.

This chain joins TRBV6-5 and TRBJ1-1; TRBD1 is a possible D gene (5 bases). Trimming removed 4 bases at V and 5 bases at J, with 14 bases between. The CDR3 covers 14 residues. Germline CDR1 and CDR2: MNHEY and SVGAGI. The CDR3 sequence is CASSFVQGGTEAFF. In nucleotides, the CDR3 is TGTGCCAGCAGTTTCGTCCAGGGTGGAACTGAAGCTTTCTTT.

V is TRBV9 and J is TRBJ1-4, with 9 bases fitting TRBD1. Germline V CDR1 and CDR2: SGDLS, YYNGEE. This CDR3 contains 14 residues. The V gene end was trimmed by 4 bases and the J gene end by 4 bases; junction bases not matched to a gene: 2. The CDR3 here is CASSTGGVNEKLFF. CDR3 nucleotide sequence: TGTGCCAGCAGCACAGGGGGCGTTAATGAAAAACTGTTTTTT.

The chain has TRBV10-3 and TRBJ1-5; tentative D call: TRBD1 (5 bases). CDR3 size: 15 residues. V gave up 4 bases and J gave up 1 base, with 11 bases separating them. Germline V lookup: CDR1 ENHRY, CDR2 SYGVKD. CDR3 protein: CAISVGGGSNQPQHF. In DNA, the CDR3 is TGTGCCATCAGTGTCGGCGGGGGGAGCAATCAGCCCCAGCATTTT.

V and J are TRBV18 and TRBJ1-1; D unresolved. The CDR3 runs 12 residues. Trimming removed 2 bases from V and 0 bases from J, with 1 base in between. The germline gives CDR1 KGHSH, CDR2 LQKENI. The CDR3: CASSPMNTEAFF. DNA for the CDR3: TGTGCCAGCTCACCAATGAACACTGAAGCTTTCTTT.

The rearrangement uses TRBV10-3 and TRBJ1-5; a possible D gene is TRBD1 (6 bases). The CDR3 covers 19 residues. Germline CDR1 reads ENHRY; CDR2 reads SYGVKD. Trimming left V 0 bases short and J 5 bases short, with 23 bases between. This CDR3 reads CAISESIGHPGAFDQPQHF. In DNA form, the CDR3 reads TGTGCCATCAGTGAGTCGATTGGGCACCCAGGGGCCTTCGATCAGCCCCAGCATTTT.

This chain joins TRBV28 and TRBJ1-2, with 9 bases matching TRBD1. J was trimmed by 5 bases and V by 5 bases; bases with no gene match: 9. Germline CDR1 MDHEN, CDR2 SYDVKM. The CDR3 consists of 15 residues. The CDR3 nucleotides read TGTGCCAGCAGTGCCCCGGGACAGGGACAATATGGCTACACCTTC. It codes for CASSAPGQGQYGYTF.

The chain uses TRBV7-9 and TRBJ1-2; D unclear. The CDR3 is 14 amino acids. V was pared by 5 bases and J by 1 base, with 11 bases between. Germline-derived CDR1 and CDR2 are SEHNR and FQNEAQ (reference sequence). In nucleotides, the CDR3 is TGTGCCAGCAGCGAGTCGAGGGATAACTATGGCTACACCTTC. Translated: CASSESRDNYGYTF.

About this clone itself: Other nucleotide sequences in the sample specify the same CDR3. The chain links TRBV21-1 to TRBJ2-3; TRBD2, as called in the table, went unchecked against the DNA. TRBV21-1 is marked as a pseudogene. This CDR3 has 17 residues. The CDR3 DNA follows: TGTGCCAGCAGCAAACGCCGACTGGCGGGAGGCACAGATACGCAGTATTTT. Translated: CASSKRRLAGGTDTQYF.